The sequence of this T cell receptor (beta chain) was determined in a study of spatial heterogeneity in lung cancer. Sample time point: sample taken at primary tumor resection. Whole RNA, which was extracted from tumor, nontumor lung tissue or frozen PBMC, was sequenced without any cell sorting. TCRdb re-derived calls from the 5' RACE reads in MiXCR, one entry per CDR3 protein. The repertoire has around 87,000 distinct CDR3 sequences, less than 15% of them found once; the top ten carry about two fifths. V was pared by 5 bases and J by 7 bases, with 15 bases between. The CDR3 extends over 13 amino acids. Germline CDR1 and CDR2: SGHTA and FQGTGA.

The rearrangement uses TRBV7-3 and TRBJ2-7; a weak D match, TRBD2 (6 bases). This TCR was sampled from a male donor with early-stage non-small cell lung cancer. This specimen consisted of PBMCs, obtained at surgery. CDR3 bases: TGTGCCAGCAGCCCCGGGACTGCGCGGGAGCAGTACTTC. This encodes CASSPGTAREQYF.